This TCR beta chain was captured by sequencing in a study of graft-versus-host responses after intestinal transplantation. Study as a whole: All recipients were transplanted with multivisceral, liver-intestinal, or isolated intestinal grafts. Each patient got anti-thymocyte globulin induction, then tacrolimus and steroids for three to four years. Study outcomes and limitations: Patients who carried graft-donor T cell macrochimerism also had high graft-versus-host to host-versus-graft clonal ratios in their allografts. Investigators detected GvH clones in recipient marrow, with some emerging earlier in ileum or blood.

Only a few counts were recorded for this clone. Antigen unknown. Germline CDR1 ENHRY, CDR2 SYGVKD. J gave up 0 bases and V 6 bases, and 3 bases lay outside the gene matches. CDR3 size: 14 residues. Sequencing was performed with immunoSEQ multiplex PCR; in TCRdb, only in-frame clones are kept and a portion is missing. Found here are roughly 89,000 clones, about nine tenths of them singletons; the top ten hold less than 0.1%. The TCR originated in a human donor who received an intestinal transplant. The chain employs TRBV10-3 and TRBJ1-1; 8 positions match TRBD1. This specimen consisted of unstimulated CD4+ T cells sorted from spleen or lymph node cells, obtained before intestinal transplant. The CDR3 coding sequence is TGTGCCATCAGGGGGGACAGGTTGAACACTGAAGCTTTCTTT. Its protein is CAIRGDRLNTEAFF.